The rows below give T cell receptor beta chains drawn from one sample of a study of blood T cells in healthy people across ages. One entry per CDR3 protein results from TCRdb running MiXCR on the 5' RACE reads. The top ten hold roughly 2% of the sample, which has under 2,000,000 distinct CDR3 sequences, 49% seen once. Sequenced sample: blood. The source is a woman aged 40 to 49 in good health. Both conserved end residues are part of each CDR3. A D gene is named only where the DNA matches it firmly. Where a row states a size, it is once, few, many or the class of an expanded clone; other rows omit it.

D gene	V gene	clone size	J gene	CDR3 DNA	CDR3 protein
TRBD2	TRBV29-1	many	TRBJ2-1	TGCAGCGTCGCGGGGGGGGAGGTCAATGAGCAGTTCTTC	CSVAGGEVNEQFF
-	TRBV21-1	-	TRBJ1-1	TGTGCCAGCAGCAAGCCGGGACACCCGAACACTGAAGCTTTCTTT	CASSKPGHPNTEAFF
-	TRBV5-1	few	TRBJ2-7	TGCGCCAGCAGCCGCTACGGGACATCGTACGAGCAGTACTTC	CASSRYGTSYEQYF
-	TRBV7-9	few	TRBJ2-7	TGTGCCAGCAGCTTTGACAGTTTCCCCTACGAGCAGTACTTC	CASSFDSFPYEQYF
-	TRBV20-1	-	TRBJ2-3	TGCAGTGCTAGAGACCTCCGGGACCCTCGGGATACGCAGTATTTT	CSARDLRDPRDTQYF
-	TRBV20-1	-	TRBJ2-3	TGCAGTGCGGCACCAGGGGACGCGCAGTATTTT	CSAAPGDAQYF
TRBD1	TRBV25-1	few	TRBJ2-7	TGTGCCAGCAGTGGGGCCCAGACAGGGCACGAGCAGTACTTC	CASSGAQTGHEQYF
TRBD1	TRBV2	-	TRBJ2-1	TGTGCCAGCAGTCTGAAAGGGGGCTACTACAATGAGCAGTTCTTC	CASSLKGGYYNEQFF
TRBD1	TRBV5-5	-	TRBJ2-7	TGTGCCAGCAGCTTGGTACGACAGGGGGATCACGAGCAGTACTTC	CASSLVRQGDHEQYF
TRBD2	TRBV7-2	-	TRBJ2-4	TGTGCCAGCAGCCCGCAGGGGGGGAGGACTAGCGATCTGAAACAGGGCATTCAGTACTTC	CASSPQGGRTSDLKQGIQYF
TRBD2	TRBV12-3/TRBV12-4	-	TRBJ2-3	TGTGCCAGCAGTCTCCCGACTAGCGGGGACGCAGATACGCAGTATTTT	CASSLPTSGDADTQYF
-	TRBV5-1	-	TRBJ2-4	TGCGCCAGCAGTGCGGAGTTAGGCCAAAACATTCAGTACTTC	CASSAELGQNIQYF
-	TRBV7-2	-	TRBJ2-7	TGTGCCAGCAGCTTAGTTAGTGACACGTCCTACGAGCAGTACTTC	CASSLVSDTSYEQYF
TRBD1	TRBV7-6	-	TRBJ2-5	TGTGCCAGCAGCTCCTACAGGGGTTCAGGGGAGACCCAGTACTTC	CASSSYRGSGETQYF
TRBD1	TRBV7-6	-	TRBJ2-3	TGTGCCAGCAGCTCCTGGACAGGGGGTTACACAGATACGCAGTATTTT	CASSSWTGGYTDTQYF
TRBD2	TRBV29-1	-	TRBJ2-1	TGCAGCGCCCCCTTACTAGCGGGATATACCGGTGAGCAGTTCTTC	CSAPLLAGYTGEQFF
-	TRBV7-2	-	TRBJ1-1	TGTGCCAGCAGCCCACGAAGGTCCGAGGCTTTCTTT	CASSPRRSEAFF
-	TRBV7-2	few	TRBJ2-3	TGTGCCAGCAGCTTAGCGCTTGCTAATACGCAGTATTTT	CASSLALANTQYF